Below, 24 T cell receptor beta chains from the same sample are listed, as sequenced in a study of response to subunit inactivated influenza vaccine. MiXCR, applied by TCRdb to the RT-PCR reads, yields one record per CDR3 protein. The sample yields hundreds of thousands of distinct CDR3 sequences, about 11% seen once. Separately, the same data were catalogued under a study of T cells expressing NK-cell markers. Per that paper: A 5'RACE template switching approach incorporating UMIs was used to make TCR beta cDNA.

This specimen consisted of PBMCs from blood, obtained on the day of vaccination. The receptors stem from a man in his fifties who received an inactivated influenza vaccine.

This sequence joins TRBV6-2 or TRBV6-3 and TRBJ2-1; D unresolved. Germline CDR1 is MNHEY and CDR2 is SVGEGT. The CDR3 is 13 amino acids. V lost 4 bases and J lost 5, with 9 bases in between. CDR3: CASSFDGHNEQFF. The DNA for the CDR3 is TGTGCCAGCAGTTTTGACGGACACAATGAGCAGTTCTTC.

The chain employs TRBV20-1 and TRBJ1-1; a possible D gene is TRBD1 (5 bases). The CDR3 runs to 13 residues. In germline, CDR1 is DFQATT, CDR2 SNEGSKA (reference sequence). V lost 5 bases and J 1 base, leaving 11 bases between the germline ends. CDR3 protein: CSAWRDSNTEAFF. The CDR3 bases are TGCAGTGCTTGGAGGGACTCGAACACTGAAGCTTTCTTT.

This clonotype was seen only a few times. The chain links TRBV19 to TRBJ1-1; no reliable D call. V dropped 7 bases and J dropped 4 bases, with 22 bases sitting between them. CDR3 length equals 16 residues. Germline V gives CDR1 LNHDA, CDR2 SQIVND (reference sequence). CDR3 region: CASTLSNKVSGTEAFF. The DNA for the CDR3 is TGTGCCAGTACCCTCTCCAACAAGGTTTCGGGCACTGAAGCTTTCTTT.

This clonotype has at least ten counts. The chain joins TRBV11-1 to TRBJ1-5; D gene uncertain. V was clipped by 5 bases and J by 0 bases, with 17 bases between them. There are 17 residues in the CDR3. Germline V CDR1 and CDR2: SGHAT, FQDESV (reference sequence). The CDR3 nucleotides read TGTGCCAGCAGCCGGATCCGACAATCACATAGCAATCAGCCCCAGCATTTT. It specifies CASSRIRQSHSNQPQHF.

The V call is TRBV5-1, the J call TRBJ2-1; 7 positions agree with TRBD1. V dropped 0 bases and J dropped 14; count of bases not matched to a gene: 5. Germline assignment: CDR1 SGHRS and CDR2 YFSETQ. The CDR3 totals 12 residues. DNA of the CDR3: TGCGCCAGCAGCTTGGAACAGGGGTGGGAGTTCTTC. Amino acids: CASSLEQGWEFF. Variable domain in full (rest from reference TRBV5-1 and TRBJ2-1): KAGVTQTPRYLIKTRGQQVTLSCSPISGHRSVSWYQQTPGQGLQFLFEYFSETQRNKGNFPGRFSGRQFSNSRSEMNVSTLELGDSALYLCASSLEQGWEFFGPGTRLTVL.

This chain uses TRBV13 with TRBJ2-5, with D tentatively TRBD2 (6 bases). The CDR3 consists of 15 residues. The V gene's germline CDR1 is PRHDT and CDR2 FYEKMQ (reference sequence). The V end lost 5 bases, the J end lost 1 base, and 14 bases lay between the germline ends. The CDR3 is CASSLKTGVQETQYF. The CDR3 DNA reads TGTGCCAGCAGCCTTAAGACGGGAGTCCAAGAGACCCAGTACTTC.

This clonotype occurred many times. The rearrangement joins TRBV11-2 to TRBJ2-5, with D perhaps TRBD2 (6 bases). V was shortened by 4 bases and J by 5 bases, with 17 bases between the two germline ends. Germline V gene data show CDR1 as SGHAT and CDR2 as FQNNGV. This CDR3 is built from 15 residues. The CDR3 sequence is CASSSNSGGVETQYF. CDR3 in DNA: TGTGCCAGCAGCTCCAATAGCGGAGGGGTGGAGACCCAGTACTTC. The whole variable domain, remainder taken from reference TRBV11-2 and TRBJ2-5, is EAGVAQSPRYKIIEKRQSVAFWCNPISGHATLYWYQQILGQGPKLLIQFQNNGVVDDSQLPKDRFSAERLKGVDSTLKIQPAKLEDSAVYLCASSSNSGGVETQYFGPGTRLLVL.

This clonotype was picked up one time. CDR3 sequence reads: CASTRGGGTYNEQFF. In DNA, the CDR3 is TGTGCCAGCACCCGCGGAGGCGGGACCTACAATGAGCAGTTCTTC. This chain uses TRBV7-9 with TRBJ2-1; TRBD2 is a possible D gene (6 bases). CDR3 length: 15 residues. The germline V gene has CDR1 SEHNR and CDR2 FQNEAQ (reference sequence). V gave up 7 bases and J gave up 2 bases, with 15 bases separating them. The entire variable domain, with the rest obtained from reference TRBV7-9 and TRBJ2-1, is as follows: DTGVSQNPRHKITKRGQNVTFRCDPISEHNRLYWYRQTLGQGPEFLTYFQNEAQLEKSRLLSDRFSAERPKGSFSTLEIQRTEQGDSAMYLCASTRGGGTYNEQFFGPGTRLTVL.

The V call is TRBV28, the J call TRBJ2-5, with D perhaps matching TRBD2 (5 bases). The CDR3 loop spans 14 amino acids. Trimming removed 6 bases from V and 4 bases from J, with 15 bases in between. Germline CDR1 and CDR2: MDHEN and SYDVKM. Here the CDR3 reads CASRPGSPRETQYF. The DNA for the CDR3 is TGTGCCAGCAGACCGGGATCCCCACGAGAGACCCAGTACTTC.

This clonotype was detected ten times or more. The rearrangement links TRBV5-1 to TRBJ2-2; D not certain. This CDR3 is built from 16 residues. Between the trimmed V and J ends, which lost 0 bases and 1 base, there was a span of 10 bases. Germline V gene lookup returns CDR1 SGHRS and CDR2 YFSETQ. CDR3 protein: CASSLETNLNTGELFF. The CDR3 coding sequence is TGCGCCAGCAGCTTGGAGACGAACCTGAACACCGGGGAGCTGTTTTTT.

The chain carries TRBV28 and TRBJ2-3, with 12 bases that match TRBD2. This CDR3 is 18 amino acids long. Germline V gene sequence: CDR1 MDHEN, CDR2 SYDVKM. Trimming removed 4 bases from V and 3 bases from J; junction bases left unmatched: 11. CDR3 amino acids: CASSSPRLAGVPTDTQYF. DNA for the CDR3: TGTGCCAGCAGTTCCCCCAGACTAGCGGGAGTACCAACAGATACGCAGTATTTT.

The genes are TRBV4-1 and TRBJ1-5; 11 positions match TRBD1. With 0 bases clipped from V and 2 bases from J, the junction kept 9 bases outside the gene matches. Germline CDR1 reads MGHRA; CDR2 reads YSYEKL. The CDR3 spans 19 residues. As DNA, the CDR3 is TGCGCCAGCAGCCAAGAAAGGACAGGGGGCCGTAGAGGCAATCAGCCCCAGCATTTT. Protein product: CASSQERTGGRRGNQPQHF.

This clonotype was detected a few times. This sequence joins TRBV7-2 and TRBJ1-1, with D unclear. The V end lost 7 bases, the J end lost 3 bases, and 12 bases lay between the germline ends. The CDR3 is 13 amino acids. Looked up from germline, CDR1 is SGHTA and CDR2 is FQGNSA. CDR3 sequence (DNA): TGTGCCAGCACCCTAGAAGGGCACACTGAAGCTTTCTTT. It is translated as CASTLEGHTEAFF.

This clonotype was picked up a small number of times. The rearrangement links TRBV28 to TRBJ1-3, with D uncertain. Germline V gene sequence: CDR1 MDHEN, CDR2 SYDVKM. This CDR3 contains 12 residues. Trimming stripped 6 bases from V and 4 bases from J, with 7 bases between. The CDR3: CASRGMGNTIYF. The CDR3 DNA follows: TGTGCCAGCAGGGGGATGGGAAACACCATATATTTT.

The V call is TRBV12-3 or TRBV12-4, the J call TRBJ2-3; 13 bases are a match to TRBD2. J gave up 1 base and V 2 bases, and 15 bases lay outside the gene matches. The CDR3 has 21 amino acids. The CDR3 DNA is TGTGCCAGCAGTTTAAACCCCCGACTAGCGGGAGGTTTATCTCGCACAGATACGCAGTATTTT. This gives the protein CASSLNPRLAGGLSRTDTQYF.

This clonotype occurred a few times. V usage is TRBV5-6 and J usage is TRBJ2-5; 10 nucleotides match TRBD2. V lost 0 bases to trimming and J lost 1 base; unmatched junction nucleotides: 12. The CDR3 sequence is 19 residues long. Germline loops: CDR1 SGHDT, CDR2 YYEEEE. The CDR3 protein is CASSLGLAGHGPLQETQYF. The CDR3 nucleotides are TGTGCCAGCAGCTTGGGACTAGCGGGCCACGGGCCCCTCCAAGAGACCCAGTACTTC.

V usage is TRBV7-9 and J usage is TRBJ2-7, with TRBD2 identical over 12 bases. Germline values: CDR1 SEHNR, CDR2 FQNEAQ (reference sequence). There are 16 residues in the CDR3. The V and J ends lost 5 bases and 5 bases, in that order; junction bases with no gene match: 10. The CDR3: CASSPTLAGGNDEQYF. The CDR3 DNA follows: TGTGCCAGCAGCCCTACTCTAGCGGGGGGGAACGACGAGCAGTACTTC.

The chain joins TRBV14 to TRBJ1-2, with 7 bases identical to TRBD1. The CDR3 contains 15 residues. The V gene's germline CDR1 is SGHDN and CDR2 FVKESK. V was clipped by 1 base and J by 8 bases; unmatched bases: 10. The chain's CDR3 is CASSQGGTAPGGYTF. The CDR3 bases are TGTGCCAGCAGCCAAGGAGGGACAGCCCCAGGGGGCTACACCTTC.

This clonotype came up many times. V gene TRBV12-3 or TRBV12-4 combines with J gene TRBJ1-5; 7 bases are shared with TRBD1. There are 15 residues in the CDR3. Trimming took 5 bases from V and 6 from J; bases not matched to a gene: 10. The CDR3 nucleotides are TGTGCCAGCAGTAGACAGGGTAGTTGGGTTCAGCCCCAGCATTTT. This encodes CASSRQGSWVQPQHF.

This clonotype was recorded at least ten times. The chain joins TRBV14 to TRBJ2-2, with 12 bases that match TRBD2. Germline CDR1 is SGHDN and CDR2 is FVKESK. V dropped 2 bases and J dropped 9; count of bases not matched to a gene: 13. This CDR3 spans 18 amino acids. This CDR3 reads CASSQFAPSGRAKWELFF. CDR3 DNA sequence: TGTGCCAGCAGCCAATTTGCGCCTAGCGGGAGGGCCAAATGGGAGCTGTTTTTT.

This clonotype was seen a few times. V is TRBV7-2 and J is TRBJ2-1; 8 positions match TRBD1. Trimming removed 5 bases from V and 15 bases from J; junction bases left unmatched: 15. The CDR3 has 14 amino acids. From germline, CDR1 is SGHTA and CDR2 FQGNSA. CDR3 sequence (DNA): TGTGCCAGCAGCCCGGAATGGACAGGGAGAGGGCTGTTCTTC. This codes for CASSPEWTGRGLFF.

There are a few counts of this clonotype. This chain connects TRBV4-2 to TRBJ2-1; 14 bases map to TRBD2. The CDR3 covers 17 residues. Germline CDR1 and CDR2: LGHNA and YNFKEQ. Trimming removed 1 base from V and 1 base from J; junction bases left unmatched: 0. The CDR3 DNA reads TGTGCCAGCAGCCAAGGGACTAGCGGGGGGTCCTACAATGAGCAGTTCTTC. It encodes CASSQGTSGGSYNEQFF.

This clonotype was observed at least ten times. At one boundary the junction diverges from the germline segment, which might be a read error. The J gene is TRBJ2-2, the V gene TRBV24-1; no clear D gene. The CDR3 covers 14 residues. The germline V gene has CDR1 KGHDR and CDR2 SFDVKD. The CDR3 here is CATTSDTNTGELFF. The CDR3 nucleotides read TGTGCCACCACGTCAGACACGAATACCGGGGAGCTGTTTTTT.

This clonotype was counted ten times or more. The chain recombines TRBV12-3 or TRBV12-4 with TRBJ2-7; tentative D call: TRBD1 (5 bases). CDR3 size: 11 residues. The V end was cut by 8 bases, the J end by 3 bases, with 8 bases between. The CDR3 nucleotides are TGTGCCAGCCGCAGGGACTACGAGCAGTACTTC. Translating gives CASRRDYEQYF.